The 15 T cell receptor beta chains given below trace back to one sample, sequenced in a study of blood T cell repertoires in COVID-19 (TCRdb year 2020). Receptor libraries were prepared by the immunoSEQ multiplex PCR assay. In TCRdb, the immuneACCESS table is reduced to in-frame sequences with V and J assigned. These tables do not hold every clone; where another copy was compared, an unresolved V gene accounts for under half, and the others remain unexplained. The table for this sample lists just over 200,000 clones; approximately 84% of them were counted only once. Of the sample, more than 5.5% is held by the ten largest clones. The sequenced sample was peripheral blood. The receptors here all came from a man older than 75 with acute or convalescent COVID-19.

The chain uses TRBV19 and TRBJ1-5; D is unresolved. CDR3 length equals 16 residues. The V end was cut by 7 bases, the J end by 2 bases, with 18 bases between. From germline, CDR1 is LNHDA and CDR2 SQIVND (reference sequence). The CDR3 DNA reads as TGTGCCAGTAACAAGACGGGTGACCGGGGCAATCAGCCCCAGCATTTT. The encoded protein is CASNKTGDRGNQPQHF.

The genes are TRBV25-1 and TRBJ1-5; D ambiguous. The germline V gene encodes CDR1 MGHDK and CDR2 SYGVNS. The V and J ends lost 4 bases and 3 bases respectively, with 10 bases between them. The CDR3 is made up of 14 amino acids. The CDR3 region is CASSGAYSNQPQHF. The CDR3 DNA reads TGTGCCAGCAGTGGTGCCTACTCCAATCAGCCCCAGCATTTT.

This chain connects TRBV29-1 to TRBJ1-3; 7 bases are shared with TRBD1. This CDR3 spans 14 amino acids. Germline values: CDR1 SQVTM, CDR2 ANQGSEA. J was trimmed by 4 bases and V by 6 bases; bases with no gene match: 9. CDR3: CSVENRGTGNTIYF. The DNA for the CDR3 is TGCAGCGTGGAAAACAGGGGAACGGGAAACACCATATATTTT.

The rearrangement joins TRBV4-1 to TRBJ2-1, with D possibly matching TRBD2 (6 bases). The germline V gene encodes CDR1 MGHRA and CDR2 YSYEKL. With 1 base removed from V and 3 bases from J, the gap between germline ends came to 10 bases. The CDR3 consists of 15 residues. CDR3 in amino acids: CASSQGDGSYNEQFF. In DNA, the CDR3 is TGCGCCAGCAGCCAAGGTGACGGGAGCTACAATGAGCAGTTCTTC.

This clone has just one count. The chain couples TRBV2 to TRBJ1-6; D not resolved. Trimming left V 10 bases short and J 0 bases short, with 13 bases between. CDR3 length equals 15 residues. From germline, CDR1 is SNHLY and CDR2 FYNNEI. The CDR3: CATTQAFSYNSPLHF. Written as DNA, the CDR3 is TGTGCCACAACCCAGGCCTTCTCCTATAATTCACCCCTCCACTTT.

CDR3 loop: CASSEPIRQTPTYEQYV. DNA for the CDR3: TGCGCCAGCAGTGAGCCGATTCGACAGACTCCAACTTACGAGCAGTACGTC. The chain carries TRBV10-1 and TRBJ2-7; TRBD1 might be the D (5 bases). This CDR3 region has 17 residues. From germline, CDR1 is WNHNN and CDR2 SYGVQD (reference sequence). V was trimmed by 2 bases and J by 4 bases, leaving 21 bases between them.

The chain recombines TRBV5-1 with TRBJ2-5, with 7 nucleotides matching TRBD2. Germline V CDR1 and CDR2: SGHRS, YFSETQ. The CDR3 runs to 16 residues. V was clipped by 1 base and J by 2 bases; unmatched bases: 8. The CDR3 protein is CASSLSGGLGQETQYF. The DNA for the CDR3 is TGCGCCAGCAGCTTGTCCGGGGGGTTAGGTCAAGAGACCCAGTACTTC.

The CDR3 reads CASRTSGSRPGELFF. The DNA of the CDR3 is TGTGCCAGCAGAACTAGCGGGAGCCGGCCCGGGGAGCTGTTTTTT. The V gene is TRBV6-6, the J gene TRBJ2-2, with TRBD2 identical over 11 bases. Germline CDR1 MNHNY, CDR2 SVGAGI (reference sequence). The V gene end was trimmed by 6 bases and the J gene end by 6 bases; junction bases not matched to a gene: 6. This CDR3 has 15 amino acids.

The chain joins TRBV14 to TRBJ2-3; 14 bases are a match to TRBD2. With V trimmed by 5 bases and J by 6 bases, 13 bases remained unmatched. The CDR3 is 18 amino acids. Germline CDR1 SGHDN, CDR2 FVKESK. CDR3: CASSSRTSGRTPRDTQYF. CDR3 in DNA: TGTGCCAGCAGCTCACGGACTAGCGGGAGGACGCCCAGGGATACGCAGTATTTT.

The J gene is TRBJ2-7, the V gene TRBV15; the D gene is possibly TRBD1 (6 bases). Germline V CDR1 and CDR2: LNHNV, YYDKDF (reference sequence). This CDR3 comprises 14 residues. V lost 0 bases and J lost 2, with 8 bases in between. This CDR3 reads CATSRDRGPYEQYV. The DNA of the CDR3 is TGTGCCACCAGCAGAGACAGGGGCCCCTACGAGCAGTACGTC.

V gene TRBV10-1 combines with J gene TRBJ2-5, with TRBD2 as a possible D gene (6 bases). Trimming left V 3 bases short and J 1 base short, with 9 bases between. The CDR3 has 14 residues. The germline V gene has CDR1 WNHNN and CDR2 SYGVQD (reference sequence). CDR3 in amino acids: CASSDGGAQETQYF. The CDR3 DNA is TGCGCCAGCAGTGACGGGGGAGCCCAAGAGACCCAGTACTTC.

The chain combines TRBV6-4 with TRBJ2-3; 8 nucleotides align to TRBD2. The V and J ends lost 2 bases and 5 bases, in that order; junction bases with no gene match: 0. The CDR3 has 13 residues. Germline CDR1 is MRHNA and CDR2 is SNTAGT. CDR3 sequence reads: CASSDRGGDTQYF. DNA for the CDR3: TGTGCCAGCAGTGACCGGGGGGGAGATACGCAGTATTTT.

The V gene is TRBV14, the J gene TRBJ2-1; D is unclear. Germline V CDR1 and CDR2: SGHDN, FVKESK. Trimming took off 1 base at V and 10 bases at J, with 5 bases between the two ends. The CDR3 spans 11 residues. The CDR3 spells CASSQVREQFF. Written as DNA, the CDR3 is TGTGCCAGCAGCCAAGTGCGAGAGCAGTTCTTC.

This chain connects TRBV3-1 (or the pseudogene TRBV3-2) to TRBJ1-2; D call uncertain. The germline gives CDR1 LGHDT, CDR2 YNNKEL (reference sequence). Trimming removed 3 bases from V and 0 bases from J, with 11 bases in between. The CDR3 is 15 residues long. The CDR3 nucleotides are TGTGCCAGCAGCCATCTCGAACAAGCTAACTATGGCTACACCTTC. This encodes CASSHLEQANYGYTF.

The J gene is TRBJ2-5, the V gene TRBV7-6; 11 nucleotides line up with TRBD2. V shed 4 bases and J 2 bases; nucleotides not matched to a gene: 15. The CDR3 totals 19 residues. Per the germline V gene, CDR1 is SGHVS and CDR2 is FNYEAQ. In DNA, the CDR3 is TGTGCCAGCAGCTCATCGCCGGGGCCGGGACTAGCGGAACAAGAGACCCAGTACTTC. Protein sequence: CASSSSPGPGLAEQETQYF. Looking up the rest from reference TRBV7-6 and TRBJ2-5 gives the full variable domain: GAGVSQSPRYKVTKRGQDVALRCDPISGHVSLYWYRQALGQGPEFLTYFNYEAQQDKSGLPNDRFSAERPEGSISTLTIQRTEQRDSAMYRCASSSSPGPGLAEQETQYFGPGTRLLVL.